This T cell receptor beta chain is from a study of identical twins. Study-level points and caveats: Where beta out-of-frame sequences were concerned, excess twin sharing was weaker. The abundant beta clonotypes from cord blood had fewer insertions, and memory repertoires had none of this. Instead of following the same donors, the conclusions were based on cross-sectional statistical analysis. For out-of-frame alpha sequences shared by twins, low generation probability was in excess.

TCRdb independently ran MiXCR on the 5' RACE reads; one entry per CDR3 protein. The sample gives about 240,000 distinct CDR3 sequences, 10% to 13% of which show up once; 8% to 10% is in the top ten. This CDR3 has 14 residues. V was shortened by 2 bases and J by 3 bases, with 7 bases between the two germline ends. Germline-derived CDR1 and CDR2 are MNHEY and SVGAGI. This clonotype was recorded at least ten times. Its specificity is unknown. Sequencing was performed on memory T cells sorted from blood. This clonotype originated in a man aged 50 to 60 in good health. The rearrangement links TRBV6-5 to TRBJ2-2; no clear D gene. CDR3 amino acids: CASSYNTHTGELFF. For the CDR3, the DNA is TGTGCCAGCAGTTACAACACGCACACCGGGGAGCTGTTTTTT.